The 30 T cell receptor beta chains reported below all come from one sample, sequenced in a study of blood T cell repertoires in COVID-19. Clones were read by immunoSEQ multiplex PCR, and TCRdb kept only the in-frame ones, dropping some. This sample has 210,000 or so clones, with 85% to 90% found just once. Material: peripheral blood. Receptor source: a man aged 45 to 65 with acute or convalescent COVID-19.

V usage is TRBV4-1 and J usage is TRBJ1-4; TRBD1 aligns across 7 bases. The germline V gene encodes CDR1 MGHRA and CDR2 YSYEKL. The CDR3 is 16 amino acids. With V trimmed by 3 bases and J by 4 bases, 8 bases remained unmatched. The CDR3 is CASSHTVGQHNEKLFF. The CDR3, as DNA: TGCGCCAGCAGCCATACCGTGGGACAGCATAATGAAAAACTGTTTTTT.

The rearrangement links TRBV20-1 to TRBJ1-5; D call uncertain. The CDR3 spans 13 residues. V dropped 3 bases and J dropped 5 bases, with 11 bases sitting between them. In germline, CDR1 is DFQATT, CDR2 SNEGSKA (reference sequence). The DNA of the CDR3 is TGCAGTGCTAGTAAGAGGAGGGATCAGCCCCAGCATTTT. Its translation: CSASKRRDQPQHF.

V usage is TRBV18 and J usage is TRBJ2-7; 10 nucleotides line up with TRBD2. The germline V gene has CDR1 KGHSH and CDR2 LQKENI. Trimming at V came to 2 bases and at J to 6 bases, leaving 10 bases not matched to a gene. There are 16 residues in the CDR3. As DNA, the CDR3 is TGTGCCAGCTCACCATCGGGTATAGCTAGCGGGGGCGAGCAGTACTTC. Its translation: CASSPSGIASGGEQYF.

This chain joins TRBV7-9 and TRBJ1-1, with a possible D match to TRBD1 (5 bases). Trimming took off 5 bases at V and 0 bases at J, with 13 bases between the two ends. The CDR3 contains 15 residues. From germline, CDR1 is SEHNR and CDR2 FQNEAQ (reference sequence). The CDR3 loop reads CASSRRVAMNTEAFF. Written as DNA, the CDR3 is TGTGCCAGCAGCCGCAGGGTGGCGATGAACACTGAAGCTTTCTTT.

This chain joins TRBV19 and TRBJ1-2; 8 nucleotides agree with TRBD1. Losses at the gene ends were 3 bases for V and 1 base for J; bases not matched to a gene: 4. The germline CDR1 and CDR2 sequences are LNHDA and SQIVND (reference sequence). The CDR3 has 15 residues. The CDR3 sequence is CASSMGQADNYGYTF. The CDR3 region has the DNA TGTGCCAGTAGTATGGGACAGGCAGATAACTATGGCTACACCTTC.

The chain combines TRBV12-3 or TRBV12-4 with TRBJ1-2; D remains unclear. The V and J ends lost 2 bases and 6 bases respectively, with 7 bases between them. The CDR3 has 12 amino acids. The CDR3 nucleotides read TGTGCCAGCAGTTTACTACGCAATGGCTACACCTTC. The encoded protein is CASSLLRNGYTF.

V usage is TRBV9 and J usage is TRBJ2-4; 9 bases are shared with TRBD1. The J segment lost 9 bases and the V segment lost 4 bases, leaving 5 bases of the junction unmatched. The CDR3 length is 13 residues. CDR1 is SGDLS and CDR2 is YYNGEE in the germline V gene. The CDR3 sequence is CASSLMDRGIQYF. For the CDR3, the DNA is TGTGCCAGCAGCCTTATGGACAGGGGCATTCAGTACTTC.

The chain joins TRBV28 to TRBJ1-1; D is perhaps TRBD1 (5 bases). Germline assignment: CDR1 MDHEN and CDR2 SYDVKM. There are 15 residues in the CDR3. The V end was cut by 7 bases, the J end by 0 bases, with 15 bases between. CDR3 coding DNA: TGTGCCAGCAAAACTCTCGGGGGGGTGAACACTGAAGCTTTCTTT. Amino acid sequence: CASKTLGGVNTEAFF. The variable domain in full, completed from reference TRBV28 and TRBJ1-1, reads DVKVTQSSRYLVKRTGEKVFLECVQDMDHENMFWYRQDPGLGLRLIYFSYDVKMKEKGDIPEGYSVSREKKERFSLILESASTNQTSMYLCASKTLGGVNTEAFFGQGTRLTVV.

This sequence joins TRBV19 and TRBJ2-2; maybe TRBD1 (5 bases). V was pared by 3 bases and J by 3 bases, with 11 bases between. Germline V gene sequence: CDR1 LNHDA, CDR2 SQIVND (reference sequence). This CDR3 has 15 residues. The CDR3 region is CASSIHQGYTGELFF. For the CDR3, the DNA is TGTGCCAGTAGTATTCACCAGGGCTACACCGGGGAGCTGTTTTTT.

This clone was observed a single time. V usage is TRBV5-4 and J usage is TRBJ1-4; 9 bases agree with TRBD1. The CDR3 runs to 14 residues. The junction had 4 bases not matched to a gene; V was cut back by 2 bases and J by 8 bases. Germline lookup yields CDR1 SGHNT and CDR2 YYREEE (reference sequence). For the CDR3, the DNA is TGTGCCAGCAGCTTACAGGGGGCGGAGGAAAAACTGTTTTTT. It yields the protein CASSLQGAEEKLFF. The full variable domain, its missing parts supplied by reference TRBV5-4 and TRBJ1-4, is ETGVTQSPTHLIKTRGQQVTLRCSSQSGHNTVSWYQQALGQGPQFIFQYYREEENGRGNFPPRFSGLQFPNYSSELNVNALELDDSALYLCASSLQGAEEKLFFGSGTQLSVL.

The genes are TRBV5-1 and TRBJ1-2; TRBD1 matches 7 bases. V was clipped by 0 bases and J by 7 bases; unmatched bases: 3. The CDR3 has 13 residues. Germline assignment: CDR1 SGHRS and CDR2 YFSETQ. CDR3 sequence: CASSLAAGGGYTF. CDR3 DNA sequence: TGCGCCAGCAGCTTGGCCGCAGGGGGTGGCTACACCTTC.

The rearrangement uses TRBV5-1 and TRBJ2-1, with 8 nucleotides matching TRBD1. V trimming: 2 bases; J trimming: 6 bases; junction bases outside the gene matches: 1. This CDR3 contains 13 residues. CDR1 and CDR2 from the germline V gene are SGHRS and YFSETQ. CDR3 residues: CASSFTGGNEQFF. In DNA form, the CDR3 reads TGCGCCAGCAGCTTTACAGGGGGCAATGAGCAGTTCTTC.

The chain combines TRBV5-1 with TRBJ1-3; maybe TRBD1 (5 bases). V lost 0 bases to trimming and J lost 6 bases, with 16 bases between them. Germline V lookup: CDR1 SGHRS, CDR2 YFSETQ. This CDR3 spans 16 amino acids. The CDR3 DNA reads as TGCGCCAGCAGCTTGGGGGGCGCCGCTCTGGCAAACACCATATATTTT. It encodes CASSLGGAALANTIYF. The full variable domain, completed using reference TRBV5-1 and TRBJ1-3, is KAGVTQTPRYLIKTRGQQVTLSCSPISGHRSVSWYQQTPGQGLQFLFEYFSETQRNKGNFPGRFSGRQFSNSRSEMNVSTLELGDSALYLCASSLGGAALANTIYFGEGSWLTVV.

The chain combines TRBV5-6 with TRBJ2-3; 7 nucleotides line up with TRBD1. V was pared by 3 bases and J by 1 base, with 2 bases of the junction left unmatched. CDR3 length equals 14 residues. Germline CDR1 SGHDT, CDR2 YYEEEE. CDR3 sequence (DNA): TGTGCCAGCAGCTGGGGGACAGGCACAGATACGCAGTATTTT. It encodes CASSWGTGTDTQYF.

The V gene is TRBV27, the J gene TRBJ1-6; TRBD1 is a possible D gene (5 bases). Germline V lookup: CDR1 MNHEY, CDR2 SMNVEV (reference sequence). This CDR3 region has 14 residues. Trimming removed 6 bases from V and 6 bases from J, with 12 bases in between. The DNA for the CDR3 is TGTGCCAGCAGGGCGACAGCGATTAATTCACCCCTCCACTTT. Its translation is CASRATAINSPLHF.

The CDR3 DNA reads as TGCGCCAGCAGCTTGGAACAGGGGGTCTCCTATAATTCACCCCTCCACTTT. Its translation is CASSLEQGVSYNSPLHF. The chain joins TRBV5-1 to TRBJ1-6; 8 nucleotides agree with TRBD1. J was trimmed by 0 bases and V by 0 bases; bases with no gene match: 2. The CDR3 consists of 17 residues. Germline values: CDR1 SGHRS, CDR2 YFSETQ.

The rearrangement joins TRBV7-2 to TRBJ2-1; D gene unclear. Germline CDR1 SGHTA, CDR2 FQGNSA. The germline V and J ends were trimmed by 2 bases and 2 bases, with 7 bases remaining between them. The CDR3 length is 14 residues. Here the CDR3 DNA reads TGTGCCAGCAGCTTAATGCACACCTACAATGAGCAGTTCTTC. As protein: CASSLMHTYNEQFF. The whole variable domain, filled in from reference TRBV7-2 and TRBJ2-1, reads GAGVSQSPSNKVTEKGKDVELRCDPISGHTALYWYRQSLGQGLEFLIYFQGNSAPDKSGLPSDRFSAERTGGSVSTLTIQRTQQEDSAVYLCASSLMHTYNEQFFGPGTRLTVL.

This clone was recorded once. The chain uses TRBV28 and TRBJ1-2, with D unresolved. CDR3 length: 15 amino acids. V shed 6 bases and J shed 2 bases, with 16 bases lying between them. CDR1 is MDHEN and CDR2 is SYDVKM in the germline V gene. In nucleotides, the CDR3 is TGTGCCAGCAGCCCCTTGAGGGCCAGGAACTATGGCTACACCTTC. Translating it yields CASSPLRARNYGYTF.

V is TRBV27 and J is TRBJ1-1; D may be TRBD1 (6 bases). CDR3 length equals 20 residues. V was pared by 6 bases and J by 0 bases, with 29 bases between. Germline lookup yields CDR1 MNHEY and CDR2 SMNVEV (reference sequence). The CDR3 coding sequence is TGTGCCAGCAGCACCCGGAATTCCCGGGACATAGGGCCTATGAACACTGAAGCTTTCTTT. Translated, it gives CASSTRNSRDIGPMNTEAFF.

The rearrangement uses TRBV27 and TRBJ1-6; no clear D. The V end lost 5 bases, the J end lost 7 bases, and 12 bases lay between the germline ends. This CDR3 comprises 14 residues. From germline, CDR1 is MNHEY and CDR2 SMNVEV (reference sequence). The CDR3 coding sequence is TGTGCCAGCAGTGTTACGGGGTCAAATTCACCCCTCCACTTT. This translates into CASSVTGSNSPLHF.

The J gene is TRBJ2-7, the V gene TRBV7-8; perhaps TRBD1 as D (6 bases). The germline V gene has CDR1 SGHVS and CDR2 FQNEAQ. This CDR3 spans 14 amino acids. The V gene lost 7 bases and the J gene lost 3 bases, with 16 bases spanning the gap. The CDR3 region is CASTIAQGRYEQYF. The CDR3 DNA sequence: TGTGCCAGCACCATCGCACAGGGCCGCTACGAGCAGTACTTC. Based on the CDR3 plus reference TRBV7-8 and TRBJ2-7, the full variable domain is GAGVSQSPRYKVAKRGQDVALRCDPISGHVSLFWYQQALGQGPEFLTYFQNEAQLDKSGLPSDRFFAERPEGSVSTLKIQRTQQEDSAVYLCASTIAQGRYEQYFGPGTRLTVT.

The chain joins TRBV5-1 to TRBJ2-2; TRBD1 matches at 7 bases. The germline V gene encodes CDR1 SGHRS and CDR2 YFSETQ. There are 15 residues in the CDR3. V lost 7 bases, J lost 4 bases, and 10 bases stayed unmatched. CDR3 DNA sequence: TGCGCCAGCGGGACAGACCCCGCGGGCACCGGGGAGCTGTTTTTT. It translates to CASGTDPAGTGELFF.

J is TRBJ2-3 and V is TRBV4-2; 10 bases are a match to TRBD2. With V trimmed by 2 bases and J by 5 bases, 7 bases remained unmatched. CDR1 LGHNA and CDR2 YNFKEQ come from the germline V gene. The CDR3 runs to 16 residues. The CDR3 spells CASSQLAGDPRDTQYF. CDR3 DNA: TGTGCCAGCAGCCAACTAGCGGGGGACCCAAGAGATACGCAGTATTTT.

The chain carries TRBV5-1 and TRBJ2-2, with 9 bases matching TRBD1. CDR1 is SGHRS, CDR2 YFSETQ, per germline. V lost 5 bases and J lost 3; bases outside the gene matches: 5. The CDR3 spans 15 residues. As DNA, the CDR3 is TGCGCCAGCAGGAAGACAGGGGGGGACACCGGGGAGCTGTTTTTT. Translated, it gives CASRKTGGDTGELFF.

CDR3 region: CASSSRQGQQQFF. CDR3 sequence (DNA): TGCGCCAGCAGTTCCCGACAGGGGCAGCAGCAGTTCTTC. The chain has TRBV10-1 and TRBJ2-1, with 8 bases that match TRBD1. Germline V CDR1 and CDR2: WNHNN, SYGVQD (reference sequence). V shed 5 bases, J shed 11 bases, and the junction held 8 bases outside the gene matches. The length of the CDR3 is 13 residues.

V gene TRBV30 combines with J gene TRBJ1-1; a possible D gene is TRBD1 (5 bases). This CDR3 has 14 amino acids. Trimming left V 2 bases short and J 5 bases short, with 15 bases between. Looked up from germline, CDR1 is GTSNPN and CDR2 is SVGIG (reference sequence). The CDR3 region is CAWSPGGVWTEAFF. The CDR3 coding sequence is TGTGCCTGGAGTCCGGGGGGAGTATGGACTGAAGCTTTCTTT. Filled out from reference TRBV30 and TRBJ1-1, the complete variable domain reads SQTIHQWPATLVQPVGSPLSLECTVEGTSNPNLYWYRQAAGRGLQLLFYSVGIGQISSEVPQNLSASRPQDRQFILSSKKLLLSDSGFYLCAWSPGGVWTEAFFGQGTRLTVV.

The V call is TRBV2, the J call TRBJ1-4, with D unclear. The germline V gene encodes CDR1 SNHLY and CDR2 FYNNEI. The CDR3 is 14 residues long. Trimming stripped 2 bases from V and 4 bases from J, with 8 bases between. In DNA, the CDR3 is TGTGCCAGCAGTGAAACCCCGGGTAATGAAAAACTGTTTTTT. This gives the protein CASSETPGNEKLFF.

This chain joins TRBV7-9 and TRBJ1-5, with 7 bases identical to TRBD1. The CDR3 totals 14 residues. J lost 3 bases, V lost 4 bases, and 3 bases had no gene match. Per germline, CDR1 SEHNR and CDR2 FQNEAQ (reference sequence). The CDR3 region is CASSSTGINQPQHF. CDR3 coding DNA: TGTGCCAGCAGCTCGACAGGGATCAATCAGCCCCAGCATTTT.

The V gene is TRBV19, the J gene TRBJ2-1, with D possibly matching TRBD2 (5 bases). This CDR3 region has 20 residues. CDR1 LNHDA and CDR2 SQIVND come from the germline V gene (reference sequence). V was cut by 2 bases and J by 0 bases, with 23 bases left in between. Here the CDR3 reads CASSITGSGVFLSSYNEQFF. In DNA form, the CDR3 reads TGTGCCAGTAGTATAACCGGTTCCGGGGTTTTCCTCAGCTCCTACAATGAGCAGTTCTTC.

This clone was seen just once. V and J are TRBV7-9 and TRBJ2-3; TRBD2 matches at 7 bases. CDR1 and CDR2 from the germline V gene are SEHNR and FQNEAQ (reference sequence). The J segment lost 7 bases and the V segment lost 8 bases, leaving 18 bases of the junction unmatched. The CDR3 is made up of 16 amino acids. The CDR3 region is CASAQWSGAFPYTQYF. In nucleotides, the CDR3 is TGTGCCAGCGCCCAGTGGAGCGGGGCTTTTCCTTATACGCAGTATTTT. Full variable domain (outside the CDR3, taken from reference TRBV7-9 and TRBJ2-3): DTGVSQNPRHKITKRGQNVTFRCDPISEHNRLYWYRQTLGQGPEFLTYFQNEAQLEKSRLLSDRFSAERPKGSFSTLEIQRTEQGDSAMYLCASAQWSGAFPYTQYFGPGTRLTVL.